This passage covers 18 T cell receptor beta chains from one sample sequenced in a study of shared clonotypes between healthy human individuals. The naive CD8 subset, CD45RO-negative cells positively selected for CCR7, excluded terminally differentiated effector memory CD45RA+ cells. Measured with immunoSEQ multiplex PCR; TCRdb has only the in-frame clones, and not every one. The repertoire holds about 2.1 million clones, with 93% as singletons. Input material: naive CD8+ T cells from PBMCs. These receptors were collected from a man between 18 and 35 years old in good health. Some clones in this sample may be carry-over from other donors' samples.

This chain links TRBV27 with TRBJ1-2; 9 positions agree with TRBD1. Trimming at V came to 10 bases and at J to 7 bases, leaving 10 bases not matched to a gene. The CDR3 consists of 13 residues. Germline V CDR1 and CDR2: MNHEY, SMNVEV (reference sequence). The CDR3 DNA is TGTGCCACAGCGGGACAGGGATCTTCTGGCTACACCTTC. As protein: CATAGQGSSGYTF.

CDR3 nucleotide sequence: TGTGCCAGCTCACCGACTAGCGGGGCCTCCTACGAGCAGTACTTC. As protein: CASSPTSGASYEQYF. The chain has TRBV18 and TRBJ2-7; 11 nucleotides align to TRBD2. This CDR3 is built from 15 residues. The germline V gene has CDR1 KGHSH and CDR2 LQKENI. After removal of 3 bases from V and 0 bases from J, the junction contained 1 base not matched to a gene.

This rearrangement joins TRBV19 to TRBJ1-5; maybe TRBD1 (6 bases). V lost 5 bases and J lost 4, with 12 bases in between. The CDR3 runs 14 residues. Per the germline V gene, CDR1 is LNHDA and CDR2 is SQIVND (reference sequence). The CDR3 protein is CASSPWDTNQPQHF. The CDR3 nucleotides read TGTGCCAGTAGTCCGTGGGACACTAATCAGCCCCAGCATTTT.

Remarks on this clone: Since no conserved phenylalanine or tryptophan closes the CDR3, a read error is the likely cause. This chain uses TRBV9 with TRBJ1-1; D might be TRBD1 (5 bases). Germline V gives CDR1 SGDLS, CDR2 YYNGEE. This CDR3 spans 13 amino acids. V dropped 0 bases and J dropped 5 bases, with 8 bases sitting between them. The DNA for the CDR3 is TGTGCCAGCAGCGTAGGGGGACGGACTGAAGCTTTCCTT. Residues: CASSVGGRTEAFL.

Of note for this clone: Other DNA variants within this sample encode the same CDR3. V gene TRBV10-3 combines with J gene TRBJ1-1, with a possible D match to TRBD1 (6 bases). Germline CDR1 and CDR2: ENHRY and SYGVKD. V was clipped by 6 bases and J by 2 bases, with 7 bases between them. The CDR3 runs 12 residues. The CDR3 loop is CAISGTNTEAFF. In DNA form, the CDR3 reads TGTGCCATCAGCGGGACAAACACTGAAGCTTTCTTT.

The CDR3 protein is CASSKIRGRMNTEAFF. In nucleotides, the CDR3 is TGTGCCAGCAGCAAAATCAGGGGGCGGATGAACACTGAAGCTTTCTTT. The gene calls are TRBV7-3 and TRBJ1-1, with 8 bases identical to TRBD1. This CDR3 region has 16 residues. The V and J ends lost 5 bases and 0 bases, in that order; junction bases with no gene match: 8. In germline, CDR1 is SGHTA, CDR2 FQGTGA. Full variable domain (rest looked up from reference TRBV7-3 and TRBJ1-1): GAGVSQTPSNKVTEKGKYVELRCDPISGHTALYWYRQSLGQGPEFLIYFQGTGAADDSGLPNDRFFAVRPEGSVSTLKIQRTERGDSAVYLCASSKIRGRMNTEAFFGQGTRLTVV.

This sequence joins TRBV7-8 and TRBJ1-1, with 7 nucleotides matching TRBD1. Germline CDR1 SGHVS, CDR2 FQNEAQ. The length of the CDR3 is 18 residues. J was trimmed by 1 base and V by 3 bases; bases with no gene match: 14. This chain's CDR3 is CASSFYRQGRGRNTEAFF. The CDR3 nucleotides read TGTGCCAGCAGCTTTTATCGACAGGGTCGAGGAAGGAACACTGAAGCTTTCTTT.

The chain couples TRBV7-9 to TRBJ2-7; D possibly matches TRBD1 or TRBD2 (5 bases each). CDR1 and CDR2 (germline): SEHNR, FQNEAQ (reference sequence). The CDR3 has 17 residues. V dropped 4 bases and J dropped 2 bases, with 21 bases sitting between them. CDR3 sequence: CASSSPPRQSRAYEQYF. For the CDR3, the DNA is TGTGCCAGCAGCTCACCACCTCGACAGTCGCGGGCCTACGAGCAGTACTTC.

This clone has a single count. The J gene is TRBJ1-5, the V gene TRBV19, with a weak D call TRBD1 (7 bases). The J call may be wrong; the DNA end is better matched by TRBJ2-3. Germline loops: CDR1 LNHDA, CDR2 SQIVND (reference sequence). The CDR3 has 18 amino acids. The DNA of the CDR3 is TGTGCCAGTAGTATTTCGACAGCCCCTCAGGGGGGCAATCAGCCCCAGTATTTT. Translation: CASSISTAPQGGNQPQYF.

In the case of this clone: The same CDR3 also results from other DNA sequences found in this sample. The chain links TRBV20-1 to TRBJ2-7; the D is unclear. The germline CDR1 and CDR2 sequences are DFQATT and SNEGSKA (reference sequence). Trimming shortened V by 2 bases and J by 1 base, and 3 bases separated the two germline ends. This CDR3 contains 11 residues. The CDR3 region has the DNA TGCAGTGCTAGATATTCCTACGAGCAGTACTTC. It translates to CSARYSYEQYF.

The chain carries TRBV11-1 and TRBJ2-7; TRBD1 might be the D (5 bases). The CDR3 is 14 residues long. The V gene lost 3 bases and the J gene lost 2 bases, with 11 bases spanning the gap. CDR1 SGHAT and CDR2 FQDESV come from the germline V gene (reference sequence). The DNA of the CDR3 is TGTGCCAGCAGCTTCGAGGCAGGGACCTACGAGCAGTACTTC. Its translation: CASSFEAGTYEQYF.

This chain joins TRBV28 and TRBJ1-5; D perhaps matches TRBD1 (5 bases). Germline V gives CDR1 MDHEN, CDR2 SYDVKM. V was shortened by 8 bases and J by 1 base, with 9 bases between the two germline ends. CDR3 size: 13 residues. The CDR3 nucleotides read TGTGCCAGCGTGGACATGAGCAATCAGCCCCAGCATTTT. Protein product: CASVDMSNQPQHF.

The J gene is TRBJ2-1, the V gene TRBV19; D possibly corresponds to TRBD2 (6 bases). There are 15 residues in the CDR3. V dropped 2 bases and J dropped 0 bases, with 8 bases sitting between them. Germline CDR1 LNHDA, CDR2 SQIVND (reference sequence). The CDR3, as DNA: TGTGCCAGTAGTATAATGGGGGGCTCCTACAATGAGCAGTTCTTC. Protein product: CASSIMGGSYNEQFF.

The chain has TRBV5-1 and TRBJ1-5; 9 bases are shared with TRBD1. Trimming removed 1 base from V and 0 bases from J; junction bases left unmatched: 14. This CDR3 has 20 amino acids. Germline CDR1 and CDR2: SGHRS and YFSETQ. CDR3 DNA sequence: TGCGCCAGCAGCTTGTATCCACAGGGGGCGCGGATTGGTAGCAATCAGCCCCAGCATTTT. Translating gives CASSLYPQGARIGSNQPQHF.

The chain has TRBV9 and TRBJ1-5, with a weak D call TRBD1 (5 bases). Germline CDR1 and CDR2: SGDLS and YYNGEE. The CDR3 covers 13 residues. The CDR3 region has the DNA TGTGGGAGGGGAAGATATAGCAATCAGCCCCAGCATTTT. This gives the protein CGRGRYSNQPQHF.

This sequence joins TRBV6-6 and TRBJ2-7; the D is unclear. Deletions cut 0 bases from V and 2 bases from J, with 8 bases between. The length of the CDR3 is 14 residues. CDR1 and CDR2 (germline): MNHNY, SVGAGI (reference sequence). The CDR3 sequence is CASSYSKGAYEQYF. DNA of the CDR3: TGTGCCAGCAGTTACTCAAAAGGAGCCTACGAGCAGTACTTC.

In the case of this clone: The same CDR3 can be traced to other DNA sequences in this sample. The V gene is TRBV9, the J gene TRBJ2-1; 10 positions agree with TRBD2. J lost 4 bases, V lost 3 bases, and 4 bases had no gene match. The germline CDR1 and CDR2 sequences are SGDLS and YYNGEE. This CDR3 region has 15 residues. The CDR3 here is CASSASGSGYNEQFF. The DNA of the CDR3 is TGTGCCAGCAGCGCTAGCGGGAGTGGGTACAATGAGCAGTTCTTC.

The genes are TRBV13 and TRBJ2-7; either TRBD1 or TRBD2 may supply D (5 bases each). V was cut by 4 bases and J by 1 base, with 11 bases left in between. CDR1 is PRHDT, CDR2 FYEKMQ, per germline (reference sequence). The CDR3 is 14 residues long. The CDR3 nucleotides read TGTGCCAGCAGCTCCGGGACGGCGTCCTACGAGCAGTACTTC. It translates to CASSSGTASYEQYF. The variable domain in full, completed from reference TRBV13 and TRBJ2-7, reads AAGVIQSPRHLIKEKRETATLKCYPIPRHDTVYWYQQGPGQDPQFLISFYEKMQSDKGSIPDRFSAQQFSDYHSELNMSSLELGDSALYFCASSSGTASYEQYFGPGTRLTVT.